This T cell receptor beta chain is from a study of blood T cell repertoires in COVID-19. Looking at the study overall: Samples came from the United States, Italy and Spain, spanning acute and convalescent COVID-19. T cells, B-cell-depleted T cells, or PBMCs provided the cDNA or gDNA that served as material.

This clone has just one count. This CDR3 has 14 residues. CDR1 and CDR2 from the germline V gene are SNHLY and FYNNEI. Losses at the gene ends were 5 bases for V and 6 bases for J; bases not matched to a gene: 4. Enrolled during active infection, Seattle patients were then followed longitudinally. The authors' processing: Cell counts per sample came from amplifying reference gene primers. The data were produced by immunoSEQ multiplex PCR, yet TCRdb's version contains in-frame clones alone and is incomplete. V and J calls and clone size are those listed in that table; D and trimming were worked out from the DNA. Of 200,000 to 250,000 clones listed, about 93% are singletons.

This sequence was found in a man in his sixties with COVID-19, enrolled during active disease. The V and J genes are TRBV2 and TRBJ1-2; 12 nucleotides align to TRBD1. The sequenced sample was peripheral blood. CDR3 bases: TGTGCCAGCAGTACCGGGGACAGGGGGCATGGCTACACCTTC. This codes for CASSTGDRGHGYTF.